The sequence of this T cell receptor beta chain was determined in a study of OX40 agonist ivuxolimab in advanced cancers. Study-level background: The dose-escalation cohort had hepatocellular carcinoma, melanoma, renal cell or head and neck cancer.

General observations from the study: At doses 0.1 to 3.0 mg/kg, CD4+ and CD8+ clones expanded.

In the case of this clone: Its target is not known.

Generated by immunoSEQ multiplex PCR, the TCRdb table keeps only in-frame clones and is missing some. The sample has around 40,000 clones, 80% seen once. The CDR3 is made up of 17 amino acids. The junction had 8 bases not matched to a gene; V was cut back by 7 bases and J by 0 bases. The germline V gene encodes CDR1 MGHDK and CDR2 SYGVNS. The specimen comprised CD4+ or CD8+ T cells sorted from blood, sampled in a trial of the OX40 agonist ivuxolimab. The chain carries TRBV25-1 and TRBJ1-5; 11 bases align to TRBD1. This TCR came from an adult with an advanced solid tumor such as melanoma, head and neck, liver or kidney cancer. The CDR3 bases are TGTGCCAGCAAGGGCCGGGACAGGGGGGATAGCAATCAGCCCCAGCATTTT. Residues: CASKGRDRGDSNQPQHF.